The 2 T cell receptor beta chains below come from one sample, sequenced in a study of regulatory T cells in long-lasting Graves disease. Time point of the sample: newly diagnosed GD, antithyroid drugs for less than 3 months. RNA isolated from PBMCs was used to make the TCR library. Library construction for TCR beta used iRepertoire HTBI primers and Arm-PCR of CDR3 regions. TCRdb reanalysed the multiplex PCR reads using MiXCR and keeps one entry per CDR3 protein. The sample consists of approximately 250,000 distinct CDR3 sequences, 15% to 20% of them appearing once. The material sequenced was peripheral blood mononuclear cells (PBMCs), taken at new diagnosis, from a patient treated with antithyroid drugs. These receptors all stem from a female donor with Graves disease.

This clonotype was counted at least ten times. The V gene is TRBV7-2, the J gene TRBJ1-1; the D is unclear. V lost 2 bases, J lost 7 bases, and 11 bases lay in between. CDR3 length equals 13 residues. CDR1 SGHTA and CDR2 FQGNSA come from the germline V gene. Written as DNA, the CDR3 is TGTGCCAGCAGCTTACCTGGAAGAGATGAAGCTTTCTTT. This sequence encodes CASSLPGRDEAFF.

This clonotype was counted many times. The chain links TRBV19 to TRBJ1-1, with D unresolved. Looked up from germline, CDR1 is LNHDA and CDR2 is SQIVND (reference sequence). Trimming cost V 3 bases and J 4 bases, with 9 bases left between them. The CDR3 is made up of 13 amino acids. The CDR3 loop is CASSMYKSTEAFF. The DNA for the CDR3 is TGTGCCAGTAGTATGTACAAATCCACTGAAGCTTTCTTT.